This T cell receptor beta chain was captured by sequencing in a study of T cells in Graves' hyperthyroidism and ophthalmopathy. Background on the study: Peripheral blood specimens were obtained at initial diagnosis, prior to any treatment.

This clonotype was recorded at least ten times. Its specificity is unknown. The ends were cut back, 0 bases at V and 5 bases at J, with 6 bases in the middle. The germline gives CDR1 SGHAT, CDR2 FQNNGV. CDR3 length equals 13 residues. RNA transcripts gave rise to amplified TCR beta CDR3 regions. A first-round RT-PCR of the TCR CDR3 used the HTBI primer set. TCRdb independently ran MiXCR on the multiplex PCR reads; one entry per CDR3 protein. This table has around 400,000 distinct CDR3 sequences, nearly 15% appearing once. Study results and limitations: Before onset, by a median of about seven months, the model predicted ophthalmopathy. The blood repertoire included most of the expanded thyroid clonotypes above 0.001.

The clonotype was recovered from a woman between 55 and 75 years old with Graves' ophthalmopathy. The sequencing input was blood. The V and J genes are TRBV11-2 and TRBJ2-3; D is undetermined. The CDR3 spells CASSLDLQDTQYF. CDR3 in DNA: TGTGCCAGCAGCTTAGATCTTCAAGATACGCAGTATTTT.